This T cell receptor (beta chain) was observed in a study of T cell responses to AZD1222 COVID-19 vaccine (dated by TCRdb to the early 2020s). About the full investigation: AZD1222 recipients with second doses at about 4 weeks or about 12 weeks were pooled, because spike-specific TCR depth and breadth did not differ between schedules. TCR sequencing was performed for roughly 240 trial participants, of whom around 200 were given two doses of AZD1222 and some 26 were given two doses of MenACWY control vaccine. Trial participants were enrolled by age into 18-55, 56-69 and 70-plus year subgroups, with approximately 160, 26 and 62 TCR-sequenced participants respectively.

The CDR3 regions of human TCRbeta chains were subjected to immunosequencing. Per the source publication's procedure: Repertoire TCRs were checked for matches against a reference library of SARS-CoV-2-specific TCRs that had been generated using the MIRA antigen-specificity platform. Breadth was defined as the fraction of unique TCRs that were SARS-CoV-2-associated, and depth was defined as the fraction of total T cells that were SARS-CoV-2-associated. Using the MIRA data, each spike-specific TCR was mapped to the spike region that the TCR reacts to and placed in a CD4 or CD8 class. Log10-transformed breadth and depth values were compared by one-way ANOVA with Sidak's multiple comparisons tests. The table comes from immuneACCESS by way of TCRdb, which keeps in-frame sequences with V and J called. Part of the clones is missing from these tables; in studies checked, under half for an unresolved V gene and the rest for unknown reasons. V and J calls and clone size are as listed in that table; D and trimming were resolved from the DNA. The sample table lists about 110,000 clones, approximately 87% of them with a count of one. The top ten constitute about 5% of the sample.

The research as a whole found: Nearly half of unique spike-specific TCRs reportedly recognized epitopes outside regions mutated in the B.1.351 and B.1.1.7 variants. The 56-69-year group was small, and its depth increase did not reach significance, likely because of low power. A significant rise in spike-specific TCR breadth and depth was observed after two AZD1222 doses relative to day 0 and relative to MenACWY recipients. CD4 TCRs associated with the vaccine covered the entire spike protein, and the dominant responses were in regions 160-218 and 743-854. Conclusions about previously exposed vaccinees are limited because only a handful of AZD1222 recipients were SARS-CoV-2 seropositive at baseline. No day 14 peak-response samples were available, so repertoires were characterized only after the peak T cell response. Participants were mostly white British, with more females than males. The authors suggested clonal diversity may have been underestimated.

This clone was found a few times. This receptor's antigen is unknown. Base-call qualities are not available, and no considerably larger clone is one nucleotide away. The CDR3 runs 18 residues from the cysteine to the phenylalanine. Left in the record is the CDR3 DNA by itself, 54 bases read in frame from the first base. After removal of 1 base from V and 8 bases from J, the junction retains 14 bases not matched to a gene. The germline V gene specifies SGHTA as CDR1 and FQGNSA as CDR2. This specimen's time point label, interpreted: baseline before first vaccination. Samples from vaccinated people were obtained from the UK trials COV001 and COV002, which included a single-blind randomized controlled phase 2/3 trial of AZD1222 (ChAdOx1 nCoV-19) in healthy adults. For TCRbeta chain sequencing, PBMC samples from trial participants were taken at day 0 and at day 28 after the second dose.

In this chain, TRBV7-2 is recombined with TRBJ2-1; 10 central nucleotides agree with TRBD1. Sample: peripheral blood, taken on day 0 of AZD1222 vaccination. This TCR was recovered from an adult in good health. The nucleotide sequence reads TGTGCCAGCAGCTTAGGGAGACAGGGGGCGCTTATCTCCCATGAGCAGTTCTTC. It is translated as CASSLGRQGALISHEQFF.